The 8 T cell receptor beta chains below come from one sample, sequenced in a study of cytomegalovirus exposure and HLA in healthy donors (dated by TCRdb to 2016 to 2017). Library construction relied on the immunoSEQ multiplex PCR assay. For the multiplex PCR, a mixture combining 60 forward primers for TCR Vbeta segments and 13 reverse primers for TCR Jbeta segments was used. TCRdb stores this immuneACCESS table with in-frame sequences only. Part of the clones is absent; in the studies checked, under half of the shortfall reflects unresolved V genes, and no reason is known for the rest. Present in this sample are 130,000 to 150,000 clones, roughly four fifths of which were seen just once. Around 8.8% of the sample rests with the top ten. The source material was PBMCs. These receptors all come from a woman in her sixties or seventies in good health and CMV-seropositive.

V usage is TRBV19 and J usage is TRBJ2-7; 9 bases align to TRBD1. With 5 bases clipped from V and 6 bases from J, the junction kept 8 bases outside the gene matches. CDR3 length: 14 residues. Germline V gene sequence: CDR1 LNHDA, CDR2 SQIVND (reference sequence). DNA of the CDR3: TGTGCCAGTAGTCTCGGGGCGACAGGGGGCGAGCAGTACTTC. Translating gives CASSLGATGGEQYF.

The rearrangement joins TRBV18 to TRBJ2-3, with 12 positions matching TRBD2. The ends lost 3 bases at V and 2 bases at J; junction bases unmatched: 3. The CDR3 runs 16 residues. Germline CDR1 reads KGHSH; CDR2 reads LQKENI. The CDR3 sequence is CASSPTSGGNTDTQYF. In DNA form, the CDR3 reads TGTGCCAGCTCACCGACTAGCGGGGGTAACACAGATACGCAGTATTTT.

J is TRBJ2-1 and V is TRBV19; 8 nucleotides agree with TRBD2. The V segment lost 7 bases and the J segment 6 bases; nucleotides outside the gene matches: 8. Per the germline V gene, CDR1 is LNHDA and CDR2 is SQIVND (reference sequence). The CDR3 sequence is 14 residues long. CDR3 sequence (DNA): TGTGCCAGTACCCTGGGCGGGAGGAGCAATGAGCAGTTCTTC. This translates into CASTLGGRSNEQFF.

Concerning this clone itself: Germline is not matched at one junction end, which may reflect a read error. The genes are TRBV7-7 and TRBJ2-5; a possible D gene is TRBD1 (5 bases). The germline V gene has CDR1 SSHAT and CDR2 FNYEAQ (reference sequence). This CDR3 region has 13 residues. The CDR3 reads CASSFGATGTQYF. DNA of the CDR3: TGTGCTAGCAGCTTTGGGGCGACGGGGACCCAGTACTTC.

This chain joins TRBV27 and TRBJ1-5; 10 nucleotides line up with TRBD1. CDR3 length: 14 residues. V was pared by 5 bases and J by 4 bases, with 2 bases of the junction left unmatched. Germline CDR1 and CDR2: MNHEY and SMNVEV (reference sequence). CDR3 nucleotides: TGTGCCAGCAGTCGACAGGGGGCAAATCAGCCCCAGCATTTT. It codes for CASSRQGANQPQHF.

The chain couples TRBV6-5 to TRBJ1-2; the D is unclear. The V end lost 3 bases, the J end lost 1 base, and 3 bases lay between the germline ends. CDR3 length equals 12 residues. Germline CDR1 reads MNHEY; CDR2 reads SVGAGI. CDR3 nucleotide sequence: TGTGCCAGCAGTTATTATAACTATGGCTACACCTTC. This translates into CASSYYNYGYTF.

This clone appeared once. The chain employs TRBV11-3 and TRBJ1-2; D is unclear. Trimming stripped 3 bases from V and 6 bases from J, with 11 bases between. Germline CDR1 and CDR2: SGHNT and YENEEA. The CDR3 runs to 13 residues. The chain's CDR3 is CASSFWFENGYTF. The CDR3 region has the DNA TGTGCCAGCAGCTTTTGGTTCGAGAATGGCTACACCTTC.

This chain uses TRBV5-1 with TRBJ2-7, with D possibly being TRBD1 (6 bases). Deletions cut 4 bases from V and 3 bases from J, with 14 bases between. The CDR3 contains 14 residues. From germline, CDR1 is SGHRS and CDR2 YFSETQ. CDR3 residues: CASSPEGRGYEQYF. CDR3 coding DNA: TGCGCCAGCAGCCCAGAGGGCAGGGGCTACGAGCAGTACTTC. Combining the CDR3 with reference TRBV5-1 and TRBJ2-7 gives the whole variable domain KAGVTQTPRYLIKTRGQQVTLSCSPISGHRSVSWYQQTPGQGLQFLFEYFSETQRNKGNFPGRFSGRQFSNSRSEMNVSTLELGDSALYLCASSPEGRGYEQYFGPGTRLTVT.